Presented here are 26 T cell receptor beta chains from one specimen sequenced in a study of early T cells in non-severe SARS-CoV-2 infection. TCRdb called the 5' RACE reads again in MiXCR, with one record for every CDR3 protein. The sample has tens of thousands of distinct CDR3 sequences; 12% are singletons. Specimen: whole blood. These receptor sequences come from an adult who was a healthcare worker with PCR-confirmed SARS-CoV-2 infection or an uninfected control (not recorded which).

This clonotype has a count of ten or more. The chain recombines TRBV6-6 with TRBJ1-1, with D uncertain. Germline CDR1 MNHNY, CDR2 SVGAGI (reference sequence). V was cut by 5 bases and J by 3 bases, with 10 bases left in between. The CDR3 has 13 residues. CDR3 region: CASSNFLDTEAFF. For the CDR3, the DNA is TGTGCCAGCAGTAACTTTTTGGACACTGAAGCTTTCTTT.

Many counts were recorded for this clonotype. The chain joins TRBV9 to TRBJ2-3; the D call may be TRBD1 or TRBD2 (5 bases each). CDR1 is SGDLS, CDR2 YYNGEE, per germline. V was cut by 0 bases and J by 4 bases, with 9 bases left in between. This CDR3 contains 14 residues. Here the CDR3 reads CASSVDWGSDTQYF. CDR3 sequence (DNA): TGTGCCAGCAGCGTAGATTGGGGGTCAGATACGCAGTATTTT.

The CDR3: CASSLSPDVTEAFF. DNA of the CDR3: TGTGCCAGCAGCTTAAGTCCGGACGTTACTGAAGCTTTCTTT. V is TRBV7-3 and J is TRBJ1-1; unclear D gene. The CDR3 totals 14 residues. Per germline, CDR1 SGHTA and CDR2 FQGTGA. V lost 1 base, J lost 5 bases, and 11 bases lay in between.

The rearrangement joins TRBV20-1 to TRBJ2-7, with 8 positions matching TRBD2. The germline V gene encodes CDR1 DFQATT and CDR2 SNEGSKA (reference sequence). The length of the CDR3 is 14 residues. V lost 5 bases to trimming and J lost 4 bases; unmatched junction nucleotides: 10. The chain's CDR3 is CSALRMTSVYEQYF. In nucleotides, the CDR3 is TGCAGTGCTCTGAGGATGACTAGCGTGTACGAGCAGTACTTC.

This clonotype was picked up a small number of times. V usage is TRBV6-2 or TRBV6-3 and J usage is TRBJ2-2; possibly TRBD1 for D (6 bases). The germline V and J ends were trimmed by 7 bases and 5 bases, with 11 bases remaining between them. Germline V gene data show CDR1 as MNHEY and CDR2 as SVGEGT. The CDR3 contains 13 residues. CDR3 residues: CASNEQGTGELFF. CDR3 nucleotide sequence: TGTGCCAGCAACGAACAGGGAACCGGGGAGCTGTTTTTT.

This clonotype has a handful of counts. The chain carries TRBV12-3 or TRBV12-4 and TRBJ1-2; maybe TRBD1 (6 bases). The V end lost 3 bases, the J end lost 9 bases, and 17 bases lay between the germline ends. CDR3 length: 14 residues. CDR3 sequence (DNA): TGTGCCAGCAGTTTGAAAGTTACCAGGGGTAGCTACACCTTC. The encoded protein is CASSLKVTRGSYTF.

CDR3 coding DNA: TGTGCCAGCAGTCGCCCGACCGGAATGAACACTGAAGCTTTCTTT. Its translation: CASSRPTGMNTEAFF. The V call is TRBV6-6, the J call TRBJ1-1; D is uncertain. The V gene's germline CDR1 is MNHNY and CDR2 SVGAGI (reference sequence). V was cut by 5 bases and J by 0 bases, with 13 bases left in between. The CDR3 consists of 15 residues.

This clonotype came up many times. The genes are TRBV18 and TRBJ2-3; TRBD2 matches at 10 bases. Per germline, CDR1 KGHSH and CDR2 LQKENI. Trimming at V came to 0 bases and at J to 2 bases, leaving 2 bases not matched to a gene. This CDR3 has 16 amino acids. The CDR3 region is CASSPPSGGLTDTQYF. CDR3 DNA sequence: TGTGCCAGCTCACCACCTAGCGGGGGGCTCACAGATACGCAGTATTTT.

The chain joins TRBV10-3 to TRBJ2-7, with D possibly matching TRBD1 (6 bases). This CDR3 has 12 amino acids. With 7 bases removed from V and 5 bases from J, the gap between germline ends came to 12 bases. Germline V gene data show CDR1 as ENHRY and CDR2 as SYGVKD. CDR3 protein: CAIKGESNEQYF. The CDR3 nucleotides read TGTGCCATCAAGGGGGAAAGCAACGAGCAGTACTTC.

V is TRBV28 and J is TRBJ1-1; D gene uncertain. The CDR3 extends over 13 amino acids. V lost 8 bases to trimming and J lost 1 base, with 11 bases between them. CDR1 and CDR2 from the germline V gene are MDHEN and SYDVKM. The CDR3 spells CASSTRANTEAFF. In DNA, the CDR3 is TGTGCCAGCTCAACCCGGGCGAACACTGAAGCTTTCTTT.

This clonotype showed up many times. This chain links TRBV3-1 with TRBJ2-5, with 8 bases aligning to TRBD1. The CDR3 contains 14 residues. Trimming cost V 2 bases and J 7 bases; bases outside gene matches: 6. Per germline, CDR1 LGHDT and CDR2 YNNKEL (reference sequence). For the CDR3, the DNA is TGTGCCAGCAGCCAACAGGGGGCCGGTGGGACCCAGTACTTC. This codes for CASSQQGAGGTQYF.

The J gene is TRBJ2-7, the V gene TRBV18; TRBD1 aligns across 9 bases. Germline loops: CDR1 KGHSH, CDR2 LQKENI. With V trimmed by 3 bases and J by 3 bases, 6 bases remained unmatched. This CDR3 is built from 15 residues. DNA for the CDR3: TGTGCCAGCTCACCGTCCGGGACAGGGCTCTACGAGCAGTACTTC. Translating it yields CASSPSGTGLYEQYF.

The chain links TRBV9 to TRBJ2-7; no reliable D call. The CDR3 loop spans 15 amino acids. Germline CDR1 is SGDLS and CDR2 is YYNGEE. Trimming took 1 base from V and 0 from J, leaving 11 bases between them. CDR3 sequence (DNA): TGTGCCAGCAGCGTACAGCCAACAAGCTCCTACGAGCAGTACTTC. Translated, it gives CASSVQPTSSYEQYF.

The chain joins TRBV7-8 to TRBJ2-7; D is possibly TRBD2 (5 bases). The length of the CDR3 is 13 residues. Per germline, CDR1 SGHVS and CDR2 FQNEAQ. The ends were cut back, 6 bases at V and 3 bases at J, with 12 bases in the middle. CDR3 nucleotide sequence: TGTGCCAGCAGTCCGAGCGGAGACTACGAGCAGTACTTC. Its translation is CASSPSGDYEQYF.

The table lists this clonotype with many counts. The V and J genes are TRBV4-3 and TRBJ2-6; D is possibly TRBD1 (5 bases). Germline lookup yields CDR1 LGHNA and CDR2 YSLEER. Trimming took 5 bases from V and 2 from J, leaving 19 bases between them. The CDR3 loop spans 18 amino acids. This CDR3 reads CASSYRVLQGAGANVLTF. In nucleotides, the CDR3 is TGCGCCAGCAGCTATCGAGTGCTCCAGGGTGCTGGGGCCAACGTCCTGACTTTC.

There are many counts of this clonotype. The chain couples TRBV29-1 to TRBJ2-7; 7 nucleotides agree with TRBD2. Germline values: CDR1 SQVTM, CDR2 ANQGSEA. CDR3 length equals 12 residues. V was clipped by 7 bases and J by 1 base; unmatched bases: 4. CDR3 sequence: CSARGGSYEQYF. The DNA of the CDR3 is TGCAGCGCAAGGGGAGGGTCCTACGAGCAGTACTTC.

The chain couples TRBV28 to TRBJ2-1, with TRBD1 matching 10 bases. CDR1 MDHEN and CDR2 SYDVKM come from the germline V gene. This CDR3 comprises 14 residues. V was pared by 10 bases and J by 7 bases, with 10 bases of the junction left unmatched. The CDR3 here is CATRQGAARNEQFF. The CDR3 region has the DNA TGTGCCACCAGACAGGGGGCCGCTAGGAATGAGCAGTTCTTC. The whole variable domain, filled in from reference TRBV28 and TRBJ2-1, reads DVKVTQSSRYLVKRTGEKVFLECVQDMDHENMFWYRQDPGLGLRLIYFSYDVKMKEKGDIPEGYSVSREKKERFSLILESASTNQTSMYLCATRQGAARNEQFFGPGTRLTVL.

This clonotype occurred many times. The chain combines TRBV20-1 with TRBJ2-7; the match to TRBD2 covers 15 bases. From germline, CDR1 is DFQATT and CDR2 SNEGSKA (reference sequence). The junction had 1 base not matched to a gene; V was cut back by 6 bases and J by 4 bases. The CDR3 extends over 13 amino acids. The CDR3 DNA reads as TGCAGTGCCGGACTAGCGGGGGGGTACGAGCAGTACTTC. Amino acid sequence: CSAGLAGGYEQYF.

This clonotype was seen more than once but under ten times. V gene TRBV4-3 combines with J gene TRBJ2-7; D remains ambiguous. V lost 1 base to trimming and J lost 5 bases, with 18 bases between them. Germline-derived CDR1 and CDR2 are LGHNA and YSLEER. The CDR3 has 16 residues. The CDR3 DNA sequence: TGCGCCAGCAGCCAAGGTCTGGGGAAATTACCCAACGAGCAGTACTTC. Translation gives CASSQGLGKLPNEQYF.

The rearrangement joins TRBV11-2 to TRBJ2-7; 9 bases line up with TRBD1. The CDR3 is made up of 16 amino acids. The V gene's germline CDR1 is SGHAT and CDR2 FQNNGV. V lost 1 base to trimming and J lost 7 bases; unmatched junction nucleotides: 11. The CDR3 DNA is TGTGCCAGCAGCTTAGTCGACAGGGGGAACATGGGGGAGCAGTACTTC. Encoded protein: CASSLVDRGNMGEQYF. Full variable domain (rest looked up from reference TRBV11-2 and TRBJ2-7): EAGVAQSPRYKIIEKRQSVAFWCNPISGHATLYWYQQILGQGPKLLIQFQNNGVVDDSQLPKDRFSAERLKGVDSTLKIQPAKLEDSAVYLCASSLVDRGNMGEQYFGPGTRLTVT.

The table lists this clonotype with a few counts. The chain carries TRBV7-9 and TRBJ2-7; no clear D. V dropped 2 bases and J dropped 6 bases, with 8 bases sitting between them. The length of the CDR3 is 12 residues. Germline loops: CDR1 SEHNR, CDR2 FQNEAQ (reference sequence). The CDR3 region is CASSLRAVEQYF. The CDR3 nucleotides are TGTGCCAGCAGCTTAAGAGCTGTCGAGCAGTACTTC. The full variable domain, completed using reference TRBV7-9 and TRBJ2-7, is DTGVSQNPRHKITKRGQNVTFRCDPISEHNRLYWYRQTLGQGPEFLTYFQNEAQLEKSRLLSDRFSAERPKGSFSTLEIQRTEQGDSAMYLCASSLRAVEQYFGPGTRLTVT.

This clonotype was counted a few times. The chain has TRBV29-1 and TRBJ2-1; D unclear. The CDR3 sequence is 11 residues long. Germline V lookup: CDR1 SQVTM, CDR2 ANQGSEA. The V end was cut by 6 bases, the J end by 7 bases, with 10 bases between. CDR3 sequence reads: CSVARMNEQFF. The CDR3 bases are TGCAGCGTCGCAAGGATGAATGAGCAGTTCTTC.

On this clonotype: A much larger clone lies a single base off, so this may be a read error. The rearrangement joins TRBV9 to TRBJ2-7; tentative D call: TRBD2 (5 bases). Germline-derived CDR1 and CDR2 are SGDLS and YYNGEE. The CDR3 totals 13 residues. The CDR3 nucleotides read TGTGCCAACAGCGTCATGGACTCGTACGAGCAGTACTTC. This codes for CANSVMDSYEQYF.

The rearrangement links TRBV27 to TRBJ1-1; D is ambiguous. The CDR3 loop spans 11 amino acids. V lost 7 bases and J 11 bases, leaving 14 bases between the germline ends. Germline V lookup: CDR1 MNHEY, CDR2 SMNVEV (reference sequence). CDR3 in amino acids: CASILGVRAFF. The CDR3, as DNA: TGTGCCAGCATTCTTGGGGTCCGGGCTTTCTTT.

The rearrangement uses TRBV7-9 and TRBJ2-3, with no clear D. The V gene lost 1 base and the J gene lost 8 bases, with 7 bases spanning the gap. Germline V gene data show CDR1 as SEHNR and CDR2 as FQNEAQ (reference sequence). This CDR3 comprises 12 residues. In DNA, the CDR3 is TGTGCCAGCAGCTTAGAGGCACTTACGCAGTATTTT. Translation: CASSLEALTQYF. Full variable domain (rest looked up from reference TRBV7-9 and TRBJ2-3): DTGVSQNPRHKITKRGQNVTFRCDPISEHNRLYWYRQTLGQGPEFLTYFQNEAQLEKSRLLSDRFSAERPKGSFSTLEIQRTEQGDSAMYLCASSLEALTQYFGPGTRLTVL.

This clonotype was counted many times. The chain couples TRBV12-3 or TRBV12-4 to TRBJ1-6; D is undetermined. V was shortened by 3 bases and J by 7 bases, with 4 bases between the two germline ends. CDR3 length: 12 residues. The CDR3 region has the DNA TGTGCCAGCAGTTTTGGGAATTCACCCCTCCACTTT. Residues: CASSFGNSPLHF.